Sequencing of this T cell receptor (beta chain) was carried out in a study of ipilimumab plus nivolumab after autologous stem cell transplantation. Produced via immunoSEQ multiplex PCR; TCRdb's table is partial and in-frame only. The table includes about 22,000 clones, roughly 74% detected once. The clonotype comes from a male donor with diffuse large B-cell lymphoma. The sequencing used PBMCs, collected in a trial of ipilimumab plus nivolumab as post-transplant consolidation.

CDR3 residues: CAWSGGSNQPQHF. In DNA, the CDR3 is TGTGCCTGGAGTGGAGGAAGCAATCAGCCCCAGCATTTT. The chain uses TRBV30 and TRBJ1-5; D gene unclear. The V and J ends lost 1 base and 1 base respectively, with 5 bases between them. The CDR3 has 13 residues. Germline V lookup: CDR1 GTSNPN, CDR2 SVGIG (reference sequence).